This T cell receptor (beta chain) appears in the sequencing data of a study of cytomegalovirus exposure and HLA in healthy donors (dated by TCRdb to the late 2010s). Notes on the research overall: The 666 repertoires of the first cohort and the 120 validation repertoires were produced on the same platform, according to a later analysis. The study aimed to test whether signatures of past pathogen exposure could be identified by cataloging public T cell receptors. In addition to the first cohort of around 670 subjects, a separate validation cohort of 120 different subjects was used. The study combined high-throughput TCR immunosequencing, statistical association of individual TCRs with disease status, and machine learning to predict cytomegalovirus infection status. What the research found in general, with its limitations: In the study, 164 TCR beta chains were listed as associated with cytomegalovirus. A few of the identified cytomegalovirus-associated TCR beta chains were confirmed in vitro to be specific for cytomegalovirus antigens. All 110 or so repertoires were used to score co-occurrence in the validation cohort in a later analysis, because that analysis had no HLA typing for the cohort. Of the cluster scores, 90% to 95% were above 0 in a later analysis, which found that TCRs clustered in the first cohort also tended to co-occur in the 120 validation repertoires. It was suggested by the authors that the approach could potentially be generalized to other disease states and immunological phenotypes. Most TCR sequences were observed very rarely across donors, whereas some public TCRs were present in many individuals. The classifier was reported to diagnose cytomegalovirus status with high specificity and sensitivity in both the original and validation cohorts.

The donors were included in the validation cohort of roughly 130 subjects, a group kept apart from the roughly 700-subject first cohort. This clone has only one observation. Its recognized antigen is unknown. Per-base quality was not reported, and no clone a single base away is much larger than it. Including cysteine and phenylalanine, the CDR3 has 16 amino acids. The retained sequence is limited to the CDR3, 48 bases, with the frame set at the first base. The germline V gene specifies SGHRS as CDR1 and YFSETQ as CDR2. Here V drops 4 bases and J drops 4 bases, and the junction holds 12 bases not matched to any gene. Library creation used the immunoSEQ multiplex PCR assay. As for the original processing: A statistical classification framework was developed to diagnose cytomegalovirus status using the catalog of TCR beta chain sequences. TCRdb took over this immuneACCESS table, retaining in-frame rearrangements with V and J assigned. Such tables are incomplete; in checked studies, under half of the missing clones stem from an unresolved V gene, and the remainder is unexplained. V and J calls plus clone size are reproduced from that table; the DNA served to infer D and trimming. The sample records 220,000 or so clones, 80% to 95% of which are singletons. Of the sample, roughly 1% is held by the ten largest clones.

The TCR sequence derives from a woman in her late teens or twenties in good health and CMV-seronegative. The rearranged chain carries TRBV5-1 and TRBJ1-1; 8 middle bases align to TRBD1. The specimen was PBMCs. Here is the DNA: TGCGCCAGCAGCATCGGACAGGGAATGAAGAGCACTGAAGCTTTCTTT. It is translated as CASSIGQGMKSTEAFF.